A single sample is the source of the 15 T cell receptor beta chains below, sequenced in a study of T cell responses to AZD1222 COVID-19 vaccine. Profiled with immunoSEQ multiplex PCR; TCRdb holds only in-frame clones, not every one. The sample includes around 35,000 clones, roughly 90% of them seen just once. The sequences come from peripheral blood, collected on day 0 of AZD1222 vaccination. The receptors were sampled from an adult in good health.

This rearrangement joins TRBV27 to TRBJ1-4; D gene uncertain. The CDR3 covers 13 residues. V was trimmed by 7 bases and J by 7 bases, leaving 13 bases between them. In germline, CDR1 is MNHEY, CDR2 SMNVEV (reference sequence). CDR3 in DNA: TGTGCCAGCAAAAAGAATCCGGCTGAAAAACTGTTTTTT. Its protein is CASKKNPAEKLFF. The complete variable domain, with remaining parts taken from reference TRBV27 and TRBJ1-4, reads EAQVTQNPRYLITVTGKKLTVTCSQNMNHEYMSWYRQDPGLGLRQIYYSMNVEVTDKGDVPEGYKVSRKEKRNFPLILESPSPNQTSLYFCASKKNPAEKLFFGSGTQLSVL.

The V call is TRBV14, the J call TRBJ1-2; D gene unclear. The ends were cut back, 4 bases at V and 2 bases at J, with 8 bases in the middle. The CDR3 runs to 13 residues. From germline, CDR1 is SGHDN and CDR2 FVKESK. The CDR3 DNA is TGTGCCAGCAGCCCTACGTGGAACTATGGCTACACCTTC. Its translation: CASSPTWNYGYTF.

This clone appeared a single time. The J gene is TRBJ1-2, the V gene TRBV5-8, with a tentative D call TRBD1 (5 bases). Germline V gene lookup returns CDR1 SGHTS and CDR2 YDEGEE. V lost 0 bases and J lost 8, with 11 bases in between. CDR3 length equals 13 residues. In DNA, the CDR3 is TGTGCCAGCAGCTTGGAGGTCCGGGGGGGCTACACCTTC. Translation gives CASSLEVRGGYTF.

This sequence joins TRBV14 and TRBJ2-5; 12 bases map to TRBD2. V shed 2 bases, J shed 5 bases, and the junction held 0 bases outside the gene matches. The CDR3 has 14 amino acids. CDR1 is SGHDN, CDR2 FVKESK, per germline. CDR3 sequence: CASSQTSGGETQYF. The DNA of the CDR3 is TGTGCCAGCAGCCAAACTAGCGGGGGGGAGACCCAGTACTTC.

This chain uses TRBV28 with TRBJ2-1; D is ambiguous. Germline CDR1 MDHEN, CDR2 SYDVKM. This CDR3 has 12 amino acids. The V and J ends lost 8 bases and 4 bases respectively, with 9 bases between them. The CDR3 sequence: CASGAWYNEQFF. CDR3 DNA sequence: TGTGCCAGCGGAGCCTGGTACAATGAGCAGTTCTTC.

The chain uses TRBV2 and TRBJ1-1, with TRBD1 matching 7 bases. V lost 6 bases and J lost 3; bases outside the gene matches: 7. Germline V CDR1 and CDR2: SNHLY, FYNNEI. The CDR3 is 14 amino acids. CDR3 amino acids: CASRVRGGDTEAFF. The CDR3 coding sequence is TGTGCCAGCAGGGTCAGGGGGGGGGACACTGAAGCTTTCTTT.

The chain carries TRBV3-1 (or the pseudogene TRBV3-2) and TRBJ2-7; D unclear. V lost 3 bases and J lost 3, with 12 bases in between. There are 14 residues in the CDR3. The germline V gene has CDR1 LGHDT and CDR2 YNNKEL (reference sequence). The CDR3 DNA sequence: TGTGCCAGCAGCCATTCGGAACTCCGCTACGAGCAGTACTTC. Translated: CASSHSELRYEQYF.

The CDR3 sequence is CASSYAAGGVYEQYF. CDR3 nucleotides: TGTGCCAGTAGCTACGCAGCGGGGGGAGTCTACGAGCAGTACTTC. This chain joins TRBV19 and TRBJ2-7; 9 nucleotides agree with TRBD2. CDR3 size: 15 residues. V dropped 6 bases and J dropped 3; count of bases not matched to a gene: 9. Germline CDR1 is LNHDA and CDR2 is SQIVND (reference sequence).

This clone occurred a few times. The V call is TRBV28, the J call TRBJ2-1; 8 nucleotides line up with TRBD2. V was pared by 3 bases and J by 8 bases, with 6 bases of the junction left unmatched. This CDR3 is built from 14 residues. Germline V CDR1 and CDR2: MDHEN, SYDVKM. The DNA of the CDR3 is TGTGCCAGCAGTTTCGTAGCGGGGCACGATGAGCAGTTCTTC. Translating it yields CASSFVAGHDEQFF.

The chain carries TRBV19 and TRBJ1-3, with D hard to call. The CDR3 sequence is 15 residues long. CDR1 is LNHDA and CDR2 is SQIVND in the germline V gene (reference sequence). V was trimmed by 1 base and J by 2 bases, leaving 9 bases between them. CDR3 loop: CASSIGGSAGNTIYF. The DNA of the CDR3 is TGTGCCAGTAGTATAGGAGGCAGCGCTGGAAACACCATATATTTT.

The V and J genes are TRBV6-2 or TRBV6-3 and TRBJ1-1; 7 positions match TRBD1. With V trimmed by 5 bases and J by 1 base, 7 bases remained unmatched. This CDR3 is 15 amino acids long. Germline V gene lookup returns CDR1 MNHEY and CDR2 SVGEGT. This CDR3 reads CASSHPSGGNTEAFF. The CDR3 bases are TGTGCCAGCAGTCACCCCTCAGGGGGGAACACTGAAGCTTTCTTT.

This clone was seen just once. This chain links TRBV30 with TRBJ2-2, with a tentative D call TRBD1 (6 bases). Germline loops: CDR1 GTSNPN, CDR2 SVGIG (reference sequence). This CDR3 contains 11 residues. The CDR3 loop reads CAKEGGGELFF. The CDR3 coding sequence is TGTGCAAAGGAAGGGGGCGGGGAGCTGTTTTTT.

This clone was counted a single time. The chain employs TRBV5-5 and TRBJ1-4; possible D gene TRBD1, 5 bases. CDR1 and CDR2 from the germline V gene are SGHKS and YYEKEE (reference sequence). The CDR3 consists of 14 residues. With 1 base removed from V and 3 bases from J, the gap between germline ends came to 7 bases. The CDR3 DNA reads as TGTGCCAGCAGCTTGAGACAGTCTAATGAAAAACTGTTTTTT. Translating gives CASSLRQSNEKLFF.

This chain links TRBV28 with TRBJ1-5; TRBD1 matches 8 bases. Germline loops: CDR1 MDHEN, CDR2 SYDVKM. This CDR3 comprises 16 residues. Trimming removed 2 bases from V and 4 bases from J; junction bases left unmatched: 7. DNA for the CDR3: TGTGCCAGCAGTTTACCCGGGACAGGCCCAAATCAGCCCCAGCATTTT. Amino acids: CASSLPGTGPNQPQHF.

J is TRBJ2-2 and V is TRBV10-3; D gene ambiguous. Looked up from germline, CDR1 is ENHRY and CDR2 is SYGVKD. V was shortened by 1 base and J by 4 bases, with 7 bases between the two germline ends. This CDR3 contains 14 residues. Here the CDR3 DNA reads TGTGCCATCAGTGAGTTTAGCAGCACCGGGGAGCTGTTTTTT. Translating gives CAISEFSSTGELFF.